This TCR beta chain was captured in a study of Graves' ophthalmopathy and Graves' hyperthyroidism. Amplified TCR beta CDR3 regions were obtained using RNA transcripts as template. After a first-round RT-PCR with HTBI primers, a second-round multiplex PCR was run. Via MiXCR, TCRdb re-called the multiplex PCR reads, giving one row per CDR3 protein. The sample carries around 670,000 distinct CDR3 sequences, roughly 41% recorded once. The source of the PBMCs was 9.5 to 10 ml of fresh peripheral blood. This clonotype was detected only a few times. The CDR3 is 15 residues long. CDR1 and CDR2 (germline): LNHDA, SQIVND (reference sequence). V dropped 7 bases and J dropped 7; count of bases not matched to a gene: 12.

V gene TRBV19 combines with J gene TRBJ1-5; 8 nucleotides agree with TRBD1. The specimen was peripheral blood. This TCR derives from an adult man with Graves' ophthalmopathy. In DNA form, the CDR3 reads TGTGCCAGTATTCCTAGCGGACAGGGCGGACAGCCCCAGCATTTT. It is translated as CASIPSGQGGQPQHF.